Listed below are T cell receptor beta chains from one sample, sequenced in a study of OX40 agonist ivuxolimab in advanced cancers. Repertoires were generated with immunoSEQ multiplex PCR, while TCRdb's copy carries only in-frame clones and drops some. Among about 53,000 clones listed, 84% were seen once. Sequencing used CD4+ or CD8+ T cells sorted from blood, obtained in a trial of the OX40 agonist ivuxolimab. All receptors derive from an adult with an advanced solid tumor such as melanoma, head and neck, liver or kidney cancer. The CDR3 runs from the conserved cysteine through the conserved F or W. A D gene is named only where the DNA matches it firmly. Size is omitted from some rows. Given values are once, few, many or a class for expanded clones.

TRBJ1-1,TRBV30,TRBD1,.,TGTGCCTGGAGTGTTGGATACAGGGGCGCTGAAGCTTTCTTT,CAWSVGYRGAEAFF
TRBJ2-1,TRBV11-2,TRBD1,.,TGTGCCAGCAGCTTAGATCTCATAGGACAGGGTCTTGGTGAGCAGTTCTTC,CASSLDLIGQGLGEQFF
TRBJ1-5,TRBV5-5,.,once,TGTGCCAGCAGCTTAGACAGAGGGGATCAGCCCCAGCATTTT,CASSLDRGDQPQHF
TRBJ1-2,TRBV6-6,TRBD1,once,TGTGCCAGCAGTGTGGACAGGAACTATGGCTACACCTTC,CASSVDRNYGYTF
TRBJ2-1,TRBV14,TRBD2,.,TGTGCCAGCAGCCGAGGGACTAGCGGGAGGCTCGGGTACAATGAGCAGTTCTTC,CASSRGTSGRLGYNEQFF
TRBJ1-5,TRBV6-5,.,.,TGTGCCAGCAGTTACAGTTTGCAGGGCAATCAGCCCCAGCATTTT,CASSYSLQGNQPQHF
TRBJ1-2,TRBV28,TRBD1,.,TGTGCCAGCAGCCAACAGGGGGCTAAGACGTGGGGCTACACCTTC,CASSQQGAKTWGYTF
TRBJ1-1,TRBV27,.,.,TGTGCCAGCAGTGACCCCACCGGGAGACCAAACACTGAAGCTTTCTTT,CASSDPTGRPNTEAFF
TRBJ2-4,TRBV5-1,TRBD2,.,TGCGCCAGCAGCTTGGCGGGACTAGCGGGAGTAGCGGAAGACATTCAGTACTTC,CASSLAGLAGVAEDIQYF
TRBJ2-2,TRBV30,TRBD1,.,TGTGCCTGGAACGGACAGGGGGCTCCCACCGGGGAGCTGTTTTTT,CAWNGQGAPTGELFF
TRBJ1-1,TRBV19,.,.,TGTGCCAGTAGTATAACAGGGTGGGCTGAAGCTTTCTTT,CASSITGWAEAFF
TRBJ1-1,TRBV4-1,.,.,TGCGCCAGCAGCCAAGAAGGAGCGGGTATAAACACTGAAGCTTTCTTT,CASSQEGAGINTEAFF
TRBJ2-3,TRBV5-1,TRBD2,.,TGCGCCAGCAGCTTAACTAGCGGGAGTAGTACAGATACGCAGTATTTT,CASSLTSGSSTDTQYF
TRBJ1-3,TRBV25-1,.,once,TGTGCCAGCAACGGCGGGTTCTCTGGAAACACCATATATTTT,CASNGGFSGNTIYF
TRBJ2-3,TRBV7-9,.,.,TGTGCCAGCAGCTTAGCGATGGGGTCGAGAGATACGCAGTATTTT,CASSLAMGSRDTQYF
TRBJ2-3,TRBV2,.,few,TGTGCCAGCAGTGGCCAGGGGTGGACAGATACGCAGTATTTT,CASSGQGWTDTQYF
TRBJ2-1,TRBV5-5,TRBD1,.,TGTGCCAGCAGCTCAGGGACAGGGGGGTACAATGAGCAGTTCTTC,CASSSGTGGYNEQFF
TRBJ2-1,TRBV7-3,.,.,TGTGCCAGCAGCCCCGTAGGAACAACCTACAATGAGCAGTTCTTC,CASSPVGTTYNEQFF
TRBJ1-5,TRBV7-2,.,.,TGTGCCAGCAGCTTAGTTCAGGGATCGGATCAGCCCCAGCATTTT,CASSLVQGSDQPQHF
TRBJ2-5,TRBV4-1,TRBD2,.,TGCGCCAGCAGCCAATCGGGACTAGCGGGAGGGACCCAACAAGAGACCCAGTACTTC,CASSQSGLAGGTQQETQYF
TRBJ2-2,TRBV12-5,.,.,TGTGCTAGTGGTTTAAGAAATTCGAACACCGGGGAGCTGTTTTTT,CASGLRNSNTGELFF
TRBJ2-1,TRBV5-1,.,.,TGCGCCAGCAGCTCGGACCCGAGCTCCTACAATGAGCAGTTCTTC,CASSSDPSSYNEQFF
TRBJ2-3,TRBV6-6,.,.,TGTGCCAGCAGTTCCCCAAGAACGCAGTATTTT,CASSSPRTQYF
TRBJ2-4,TRBV11-2,.,.,TGTGCCAGCAGCGACTTAGGGGGACCTGGCAAAAACATTCAGTACTTC,CASSDLGGPGKNIQYF
TRBJ2-7,TRBV7-2,.,.,TGTGCCAGCAGCTTAGTTCGGCGGGAAGGCGAGCAGTACTTC,CASSLVRREGEQYF
TRBJ2-3,TRBV7-2,.,.,TGTGCCAGCAGCTTAGCCATCGGAGATACGCAGTATTTT,CASSLAIGDTQYF
TRBJ2-1,TRBV15,TRBD2,.,TGTGCCACCAGCAGAGCCCTAGCGGGAACATACAATGAGCAGTTCTTC,CATSRALAGTYNEQFF
TRBJ2-1,TRBV5-1,.,.,TGCGCCAGCAGCTTGGGTTGGCGAAGCTCCTACAATGAGCAGTTCTTC,CASSLGWRSSYNEQFF
TRBJ2-7,TRBV6-5,TRBD2,.,TGTGCCAGCAGCCCATCCGGCGGGAGGGTGAGCGAGCAGTACTTC,CASSPSGGRVSEQYF
TRBJ2-6,TRBV19,.,once,TGTGCCAGTATAGGGGGGACCCCTGGGGCCAACGTCCTGACTTTC,CASIGGTPGANVLTF
TRBJ1-1,TRBV20-1,.,.,TGCAGTGCTGGGGGGGCTGAAGCTTTCTTT,CSAGGAEAFF
TRBJ1-2,TRBV19,.,few,TGTGCCAGTAGCGTCCAAGGCGGGGGGTCTTGGGGCTACACCTTC,CASSVQGGGSWGYTF
TRBJ2-7,TRBV5-4,TRBD1,once,TGTGCCAGCAGCTGGGACCGGGACAGGGGTGAAGAGCAGTACTTC,CASSWDRDRGEEQYF
TRBJ2-7,TRBV21-1,.,medium-sized,TGTGCCAGCAGCAAACCAAAGTCGGACCCGTGCTTGTACGAGCAGTACTTC,CASSKPKSDPCLYEQYF
TRBJ1-2,TRBV9,TRBD1,.,TGTGCCAGCAGCGTAGTAATCCAGGGGGACGGCTACACCTTC,CASSVVIQGDGYTF
TRBJ1-4,TRBV6-4,TRBD1,.,TGTGCCAGCAGTGTATCGGGACAGGAGAATGAAAAACTGTTTTTT,CASSVSGQENEKLFF
TRBJ1-2,TRBV21-1,.,.,TGTGCCAGCAGCAAAGCGGTCGGCTTCAGGTGGAAGGGCTACACCTTC,CASSKAVGFRWKGYTF